The 5 T cell receptor beta chains listed next were all sequenced from one sample in a study of T cells in Graves' hyperthyroidism and ophthalmopathy (dated by TCRdb to about 2019). Libraries were made using multiplex PCR. Sequencing was carried out with an Illumina HiSeq 2000. Amplification of TCR beta CDR3 regions was carried out from RNA transcripts. A first-round RT-PCR of the TCR CDR3 used the HTBI primer set with the Qiagen OneStep RT-PCR kit. TCRdb reprocessed the public reads (quality trimming at Q25 with fastp, clone calling with MiXCR) and kept in-frame beta chains. Every CDR3 protein is listed once, alongside the most common genes and DNA of its rows. The table for this sample lists approximately 480,000 distinct CDR3 sequences; around 20% of them were counted only once. The ten largest clones take up around 27% of the sample. The specimen was blood. The receptor set was obtained from a man younger than 35 with Graves' hyperthyroidism.

CDR3 sequence: CASSLINSVGANEAFF. The CDR3 DNA is TGTGCCAGCAGCTTAATCAATTCAGTCGGGGCCAATGAAGCTTTCTTT. This chain connects TRBV11-1 to TRBJ1-1, with D possibly matching TRBD1 (5 bases). V lost 2 bases to trimming and J lost 7 bases, with 20 bases between them. The germline V gene has CDR1 SGHAT and CDR2 FQDESV (reference sequence). The CDR3 runs to 16 residues.

The chain has TRBV27 and TRBJ2-5; D not certain. From germline, CDR1 is MNHEY and CDR2 SMNVEV (reference sequence). The CDR3 length is 13 residues. Trimming took off 2 bases at V and 6 bases at J, with 10 bases between the two ends. The CDR3 coding sequence is TGTGCCAGCAGTTTAGAAGCTCAACAGACCCAGTACTTC. Residues: CASSLEAQQTQYF.

This clonotype has more than one count but fewer than ten. The CDR3 DNA reads TGTGCCAGCAGTTTTGCGGGTGCTAATGAAAAACTGTTTTTT. Amino acids: CASSFAGANEKLFF. This rearrangement joins TRBV12-3 or TRBV12-4 to TRBJ1-4; unclear D gene. CDR3 length: 14 residues. Between the trimmed V and J ends, which lost 3 bases and 3 bases, there was a span of 8 bases.

This clonotype occurred many times. The chain joins TRBV12-5 to TRBJ2-5; 11 bases fit TRBD2. Germline loops: CDR1 LGHNT, CDR2 FRNRAP. The V segment lost 5 bases and the J segment 5 bases; nucleotides outside the gene matches: 7. This CDR3 contains 15 residues. For the CDR3, the DNA is TGTGCTAGTGGTACTAGCGGGGGTTGGGGGGAGACCCAGTACTTC. Translation gives CASGTSGGWGETQYF.

Many counts were recorded for this clonotype. This chain links TRBV12-3 or TRBV12-4 with TRBJ2-3; 12 positions match TRBD2. The CDR3 length is 15 residues. Trimming took 6 bases from V and 9 from J; bases not matched to a gene: 10. CDR3 sequence reads: CASSRTSGEVETQYF. The CDR3 bases are TGTGCCAGCAGCAGGACTAGCGGGGAAGTGGAGACGCAGTATTTT.